The present T cell receptor beta chain was sequenced within a study of shared clonotypes between healthy human individuals. Within Nashville, Tennessee resided all donors, each a Caucasian adult. The study, taken as a whole, reports: Blood was the sole source, and tissue repertoires probably differ. Generation probabilities were higher for clonotypes shared across all four sorted-subset donors than for unshared ones.

Concerning this clone itself: Its antigen remains unknown.

Deep was the level used in running the assay. TCRdb's table, derived via immunoSEQ multiplex PCR, lists solely in-frame clones and lacks some. The sample includes just over 2,000,000 clones, about 95% of them seen just once. Sequences were obtained from naive CD4+ T cells sorted from blood. As to subset: CD45RA+ positively selected. The sequence was collected from a man aged 18 to 35 in good health.

CDR3 sequence: CASSPLAGGLGDTQYF. In DNA, the CDR3 is TGTGCCAGCAGCCCCCTAGCGGGGGGTCTTGGAGATACGCAGTATTTT. The genes are TRBV5-4 and TRBJ2-3, with TRBD2 matching 11 bases. The CDR3 totals 16 residues. The J segment lost 5 bases and the V segment lost 4 bases, leaving 9 bases of the junction unmatched. CDR1 SGHNT and CDR2 YYREEE come from the germline V gene (reference sequence).